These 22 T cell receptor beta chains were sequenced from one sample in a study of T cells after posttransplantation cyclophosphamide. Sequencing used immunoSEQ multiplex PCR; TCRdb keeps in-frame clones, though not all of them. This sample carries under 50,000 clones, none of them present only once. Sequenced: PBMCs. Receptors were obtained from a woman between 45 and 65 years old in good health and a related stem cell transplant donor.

In DNA, the CDR3 is TGCAGTGCTGACGACTGGATGGAGCAGTACTTC. Its translation: CSADDWMEQYF. The chain carries TRBV20-1 and TRBJ2-7, with D hard to call. Trimming pared 5 bases from V and 7 bases from J, leaving 12 bases between. This CDR3 has 11 amino acids. Germline V CDR1 and CDR2: DFQATT, SNEGSKA (reference sequence).

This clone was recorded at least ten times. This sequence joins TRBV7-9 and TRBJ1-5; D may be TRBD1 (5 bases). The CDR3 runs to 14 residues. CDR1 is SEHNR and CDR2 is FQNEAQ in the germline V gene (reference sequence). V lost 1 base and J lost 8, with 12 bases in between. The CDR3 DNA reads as TGTGCCAGCAGCTTAGGTTGGCTAGGGGAGCCCCAGCATTTT. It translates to CASSLGWLGEPQHF.

CDR3 region: CAWSTRSSYEQYF. The DNA of the CDR3 is TGTGCCTGGAGTACCCGATCGAGTTACGAGCAGTACTTC. This rearrangement joins TRBV30 to TRBJ2-5; no reliable D call. The J call is doubtful: the DNA matches TRBJ2-7 better. The CDR3 runs to 13 residues. Germline CDR1 GTSNPN, CDR2 SVGIG (reference sequence).

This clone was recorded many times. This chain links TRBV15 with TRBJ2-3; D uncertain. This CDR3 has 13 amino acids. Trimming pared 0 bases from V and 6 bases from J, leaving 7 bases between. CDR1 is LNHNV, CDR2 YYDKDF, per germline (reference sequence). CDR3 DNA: TGTGCCACCAGCAGAGACCTCCTCGATACGCAGTATTTT. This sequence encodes CATSRDLLDTQYF.

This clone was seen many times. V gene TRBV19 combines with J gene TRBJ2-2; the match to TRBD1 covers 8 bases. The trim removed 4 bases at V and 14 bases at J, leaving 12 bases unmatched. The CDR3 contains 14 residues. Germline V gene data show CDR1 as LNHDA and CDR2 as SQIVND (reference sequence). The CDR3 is CASSTPGQGTILFF. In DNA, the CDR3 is TGTGCCAGTAGTACCCCCGGACAGGGTACCATCCTGTTTTTT.

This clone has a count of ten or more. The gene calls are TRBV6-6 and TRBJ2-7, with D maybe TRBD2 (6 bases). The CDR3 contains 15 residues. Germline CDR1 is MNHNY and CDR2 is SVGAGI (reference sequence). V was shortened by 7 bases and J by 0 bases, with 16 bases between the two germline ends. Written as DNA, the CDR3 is TGTGCCAGCACCCCCTCGGGGGTTAGCTCCTACGAGCAGTACTTC. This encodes CASTPSGVSSYEQYF.

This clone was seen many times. CDR3 in DNA: TGTGCCAGCAGTTCATACAGGGTCCACGAGCAGTACTTC. As protein: CASSSYRVHEQYF. The chain recombines TRBV27 with TRBJ2-7; a possible D gene is TRBD1 (6 bases). CDR1 is MNHEY and CDR2 is SMNVEV in the germline V gene (reference sequence). V dropped 4 bases and J dropped 5 bases, with 12 bases sitting between them. The CDR3 has 13 residues.

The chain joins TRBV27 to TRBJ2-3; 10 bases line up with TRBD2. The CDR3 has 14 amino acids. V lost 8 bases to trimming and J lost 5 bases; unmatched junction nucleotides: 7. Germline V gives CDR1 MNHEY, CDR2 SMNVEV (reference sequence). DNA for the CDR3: TGTGCCAGCCATCAGCGGGGGGGCCGAGATACGCAGTATTTT. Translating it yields CASHQRGGRDTQYF.

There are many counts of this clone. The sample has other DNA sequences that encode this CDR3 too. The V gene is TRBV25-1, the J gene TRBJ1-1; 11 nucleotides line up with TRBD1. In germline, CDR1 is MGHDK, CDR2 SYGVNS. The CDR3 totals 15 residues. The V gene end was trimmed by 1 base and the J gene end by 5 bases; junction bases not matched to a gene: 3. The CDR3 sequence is CASSESGTGGTEAFF. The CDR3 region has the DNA TGTGCCAGCAGTGAATCCGGGACAGGGGGTACTGAAGCTTTCTTT.

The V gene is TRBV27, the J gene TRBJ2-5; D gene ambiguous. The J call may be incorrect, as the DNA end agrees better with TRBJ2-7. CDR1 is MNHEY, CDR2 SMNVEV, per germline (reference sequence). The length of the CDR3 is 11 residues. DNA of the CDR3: TGTGCCAGCAGCCTAGGACACGAGCAGTACTTC. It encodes CASSLGHEQYF.

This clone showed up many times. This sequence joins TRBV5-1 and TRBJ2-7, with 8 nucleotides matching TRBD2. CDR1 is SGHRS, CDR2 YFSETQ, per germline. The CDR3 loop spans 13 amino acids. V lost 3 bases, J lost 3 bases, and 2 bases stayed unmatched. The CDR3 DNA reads TGCGCCAGCAGCTCCCGGGGGGGCTACGAGCAGTACTTC. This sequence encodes CASSSRGGYEQYF. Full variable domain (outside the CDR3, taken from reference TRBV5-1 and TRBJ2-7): KAGVTQTPRYLIKTRGQQVTLSCSPISGHRSVSWYQQTPGQGLQFLFEYFSETQRNKGNFPGRFSGRQFSNSRSEMNVSTLELGDSALYLCASSSRGGYEQYFGPGTRLTVT.

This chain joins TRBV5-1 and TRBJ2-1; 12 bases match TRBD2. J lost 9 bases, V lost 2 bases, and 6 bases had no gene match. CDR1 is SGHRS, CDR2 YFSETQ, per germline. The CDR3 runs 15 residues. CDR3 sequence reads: CASSFLAGGHSEQFF. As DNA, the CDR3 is TGCGCCAGCAGCTTTCTAGCGGGGGGGCATTCTGAGCAGTTCTTC.

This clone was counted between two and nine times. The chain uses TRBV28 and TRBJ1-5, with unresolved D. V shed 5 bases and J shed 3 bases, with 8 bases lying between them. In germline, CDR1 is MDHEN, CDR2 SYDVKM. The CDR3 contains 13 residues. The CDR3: CASSPPLNQPQHF. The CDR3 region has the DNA TGTGCCAGCAGTCCCCCCCTCAATCAGCCCCAGCATTTT.

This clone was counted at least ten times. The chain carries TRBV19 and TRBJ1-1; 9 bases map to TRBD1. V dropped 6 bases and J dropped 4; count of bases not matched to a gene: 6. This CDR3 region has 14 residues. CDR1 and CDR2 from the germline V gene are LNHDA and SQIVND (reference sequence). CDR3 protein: CASRGQGHITEAFF. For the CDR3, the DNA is TGTGCCAGTAGGGGACAGGGACATATCACTGAAGCTTTCTTT.

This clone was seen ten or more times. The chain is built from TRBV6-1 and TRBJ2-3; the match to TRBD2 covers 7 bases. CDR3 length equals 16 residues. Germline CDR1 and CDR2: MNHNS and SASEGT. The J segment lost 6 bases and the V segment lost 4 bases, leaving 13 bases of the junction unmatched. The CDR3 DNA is TGTGCCAGCAGTGCGGGGGGTGGACTGCTCGGGGATACGCAGTATTTT. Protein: CASSAGGGLLGDTQYF.

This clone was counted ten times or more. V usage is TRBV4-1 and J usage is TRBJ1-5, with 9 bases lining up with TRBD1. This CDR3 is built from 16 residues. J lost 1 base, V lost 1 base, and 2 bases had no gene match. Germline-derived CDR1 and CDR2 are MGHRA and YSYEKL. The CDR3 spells CASSQADRGSNQPQHF. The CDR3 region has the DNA TGCGCCAGCAGCCAAGCTGACAGGGGGAGCAATCAGCCCCAGCATTTT.

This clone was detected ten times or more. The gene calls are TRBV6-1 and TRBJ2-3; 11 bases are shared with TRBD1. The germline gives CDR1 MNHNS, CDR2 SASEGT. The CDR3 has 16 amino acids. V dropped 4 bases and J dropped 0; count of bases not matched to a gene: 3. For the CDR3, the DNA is TGTGCCAGCAGTGGGACAGGGGGCTCTAGCACAGATACGCAGTATTTT. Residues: CASSGTGGSSTDTQYF.

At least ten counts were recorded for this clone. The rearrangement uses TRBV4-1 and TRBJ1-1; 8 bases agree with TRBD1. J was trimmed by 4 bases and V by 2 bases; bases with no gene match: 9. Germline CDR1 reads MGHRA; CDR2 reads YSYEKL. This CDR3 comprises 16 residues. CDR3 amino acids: CASSQPIRGRSTEAFF. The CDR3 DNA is TGCGCCAGCAGCCAACCCATCAGGGGGCGTAGCACTGAAGCTTTCTTT.

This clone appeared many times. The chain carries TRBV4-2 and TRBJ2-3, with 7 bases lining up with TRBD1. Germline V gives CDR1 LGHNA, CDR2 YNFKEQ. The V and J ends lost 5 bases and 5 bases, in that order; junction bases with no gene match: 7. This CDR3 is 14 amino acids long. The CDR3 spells CASSAEDRLDTQYF. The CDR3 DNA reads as TGTGCCAGCAGCGCAGAGGACAGGCTAGATACGCAGTATTTT.

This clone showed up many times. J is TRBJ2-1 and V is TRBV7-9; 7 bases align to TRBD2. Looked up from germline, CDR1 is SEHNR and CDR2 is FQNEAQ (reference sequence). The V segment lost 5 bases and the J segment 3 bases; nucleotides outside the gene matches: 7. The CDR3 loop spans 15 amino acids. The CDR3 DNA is TGTGCCAGCAGCCAAGCGGGGTACATCTACAATGAGCAGTTCTTC. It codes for CASSQAGYIYNEQFF.

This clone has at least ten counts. The CDR3 protein is CASSPLGQTSTDTQYF. The CDR3 DNA reads as TGCGCCAGCAGCCCCCTAGGACAGACTAGCACAGATACGCAGTATTTT. The V call is TRBV5-1, the J call TRBJ2-3; D possibly corresponds to TRBD1 (6 bases). The CDR3 contains 16 residues. Germline CDR1 is SGHRS and CDR2 is YFSETQ. The ends were cut back, 4 bases at V and 0 bases at J, with 15 bases in the middle.

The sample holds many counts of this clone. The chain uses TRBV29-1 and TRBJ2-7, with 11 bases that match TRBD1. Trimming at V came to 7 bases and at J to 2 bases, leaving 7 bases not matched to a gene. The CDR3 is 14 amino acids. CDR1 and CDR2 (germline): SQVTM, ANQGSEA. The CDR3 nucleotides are TGCAGCGCCTGCAGGACAGGGGGCCCCTACGAGCAGTACTTC. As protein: CSACRTGGPYEQYF.